The 9 T cell receptor beta chains listed next were all sequenced from one sample in a study of blood T cell repertoires in COVID-19. Method: immunoSEQ multiplex PCR; TCRdb's copy keeps in-frame clones and lacks some. The data contain 300,000 or so clones, roughly nine tenths of them singletons. The specimen was PBMCs or T cells enriched from blood (not recorded which). These receptors were obtained from a woman in her thirties who had recovered from COVID-19.

This clone was counted between two and nine times. The chain combines TRBV6-5 with TRBJ2-7; TRBD1 matches 7 bases. The CDR3 totals 15 residues. Germline loops: CDR1 MNHEY, CDR2 SVGAGI. V lost 7 bases and J lost 3; bases outside the gene matches: 12. CDR3 DNA: TGTGCCAGCAACTCCCGGGAAGGGGGCTACTACGAGCAGTACTTC. Its protein product is CASNSREGGYYEQYF.

The chain uses TRBV5-1 and TRBJ1-6; tentative D call: TRBD1 (6 bases). Germline V gene data show CDR1 as SGHRS and CDR2 as YFSETQ. V shed 0 bases and J shed 7 bases, with 11 bases lying between them. This CDR3 comprises 15 residues. CDR3 loop: CASSLVTGPNSPLHF. CDR3 nucleotide sequence: TGCGCCAGCAGCTTGGTGACAGGCCCGAATTCACCCCTCCACTTT.

The chain uses TRBV2 and TRBJ1-6, with 9 nucleotides matching TRBD1. Germline lookup yields CDR1 SNHLY and CDR2 FYNNEI. V dropped 10 bases and J dropped 7; count of bases not matched to a gene: 5. This CDR3 comprises 13 residues. As DNA, the CDR3 is TGTGCCACCGGGGACAGGGAAAATTCACCCCTCCACTTT. Its protein product is CATGDRENSPLHF.

For this clone: Other DNA sequences of this sample code for an identical CDR3. The V gene is TRBV19, the J gene TRBJ1-5; 8 nucleotides align to TRBD1. Germline trimming cut 4 bases from V and 2 bases from J; bases unmatched to any gene: 1. The germline V gene has CDR1 LNHDA and CDR2 SQIVND (reference sequence). The CDR3 consists of 14 residues. The CDR3 DNA reads as TGTGCCAGTAGTACGGGACAGGGCAATCAGCCCCAGCATTTT. It yields the protein CASSTGQGNQPQHF.

This chain links TRBV5-1 with TRBJ2-2; D might be TRBD1 (6 bases). The V gene's germline CDR1 is SGHRS and CDR2 YFSETQ. The CDR3 length is 20 residues. The germline V and J ends were trimmed by 7 bases and 2 bases, with 30 bases remaining between them. CDR3 region: CASAIVIFGDDRLNTGELFF. The CDR3 DNA follows: TGCGCCAGCGCTATTGTTATTTTTGGGGACGACAGGCTAAACACCGGGGAGCTGTTTTTT.

The V and J genes are TRBV5-1 and TRBJ1-1, with D unclear. V shed 4 bases and J shed 1 base, with 17 bases lying between them. This CDR3 comprises 16 residues. Germline lookup yields CDR1 SGHRS and CDR2 YFSETQ. Here the CDR3 DNA reads TGCGCCAGCAGCGAGGTGGCGAGATTGGGGAACACTGAAGCTTTCTTT. Translated, it gives CASSEVARLGNTEAFF.

The table lists this clone with a count of one. V and J are TRBV10-3 and TRBJ2-7; D uncertain. Germline values: CDR1 ENHRY, CDR2 SYGVKD. The germline V and J ends were trimmed by 3 bases and 5 bases, with 11 bases remaining between them. The CDR3 is 13 amino acids. The CDR3 bases are TGTGCCATCAGTGACCCTCCCCTCCACGAGCAGTACTTC. This gives the protein CAISDPPLHEQYF.

This rearrangement joins TRBV12-3 or TRBV12-4 to TRBJ1-3; D gene unclear. The CDR3 has 12 residues. Trimming took 5 bases from V and 10 from J, leaving 12 bases between them. Here the CDR3 reads CASSARSGTIYF. In nucleotides, the CDR3 is TGTGCCAGCAGTGCTCGGTCGGGGACCATATATTTT.

The chain joins TRBV9 to TRBJ2-3; TRBD2 matches at 11 bases. CDR3 size: 18 residues. The germline CDR1 and CDR2 sequences are SGDLS and YYNGEE. The V segment lost 0 bases and the J segment 2 bases; nucleotides outside the gene matches: 8. The CDR3 DNA reads as TGTGCCAGCAGCGTAGCTCTCTCTAGCGGGGGGATCACAGATACGCAGTATTTT. The encoded protein is CASSVALSSGGITDTQYF.